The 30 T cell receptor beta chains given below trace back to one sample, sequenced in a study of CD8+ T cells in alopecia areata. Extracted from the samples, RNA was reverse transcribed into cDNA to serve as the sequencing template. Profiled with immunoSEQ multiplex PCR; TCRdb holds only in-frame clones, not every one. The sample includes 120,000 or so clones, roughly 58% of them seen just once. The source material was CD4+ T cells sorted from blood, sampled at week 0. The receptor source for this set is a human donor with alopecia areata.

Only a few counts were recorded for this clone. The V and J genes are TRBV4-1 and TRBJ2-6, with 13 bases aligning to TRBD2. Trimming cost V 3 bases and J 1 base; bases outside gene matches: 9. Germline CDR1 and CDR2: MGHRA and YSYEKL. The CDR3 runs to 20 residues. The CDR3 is CASSQERLAGGDSGANVLTF. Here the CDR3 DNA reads TGCGCCAGCAGCCAGGAAAGACTAGCGGGGGGAGATTCTGGGGCCAACGTCCTGACTTTC.

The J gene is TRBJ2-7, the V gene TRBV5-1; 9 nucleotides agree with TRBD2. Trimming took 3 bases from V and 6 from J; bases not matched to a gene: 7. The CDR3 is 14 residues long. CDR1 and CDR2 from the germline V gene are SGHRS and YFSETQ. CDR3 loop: CASSSLAGPSEQYF. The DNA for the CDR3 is TGCGCCAGCAGCTCTCTAGCGGGACCGAGCGAGCAGTACTTC.

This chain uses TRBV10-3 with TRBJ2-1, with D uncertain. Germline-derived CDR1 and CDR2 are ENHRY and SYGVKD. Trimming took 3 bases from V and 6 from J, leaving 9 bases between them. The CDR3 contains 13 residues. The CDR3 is CAISERAPNEQFF. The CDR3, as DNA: TGTGCCATCAGTGAAAGGGCCCCCAATGAGCAGTTCTTC.

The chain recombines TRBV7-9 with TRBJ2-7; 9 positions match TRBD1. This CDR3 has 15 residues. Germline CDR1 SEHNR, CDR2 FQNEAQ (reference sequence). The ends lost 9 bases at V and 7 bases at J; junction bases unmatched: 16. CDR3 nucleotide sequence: TGTGCCAGGGAGGGGCCCCGACAGGGGGTGAATGAGCAGTACTTC. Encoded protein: CAREGPRQGVNEQYF.

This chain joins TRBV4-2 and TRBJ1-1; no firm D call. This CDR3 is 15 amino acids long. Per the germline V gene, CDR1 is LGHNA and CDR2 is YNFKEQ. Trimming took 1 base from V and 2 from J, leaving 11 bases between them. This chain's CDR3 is CASSQGGGFNTEAFF. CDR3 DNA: TGTGCCAGCAGCCAAGGTGGCGGATTCAACACTGAAGCTTTCTTT.

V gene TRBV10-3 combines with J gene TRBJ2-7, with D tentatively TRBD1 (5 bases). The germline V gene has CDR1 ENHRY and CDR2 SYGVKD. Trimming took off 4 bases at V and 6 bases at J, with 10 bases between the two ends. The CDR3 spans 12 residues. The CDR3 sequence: CAISATRVEQYF. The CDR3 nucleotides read TGTGCCATCAGTGCAACCAGGGTCGAGCAGTACTTC.

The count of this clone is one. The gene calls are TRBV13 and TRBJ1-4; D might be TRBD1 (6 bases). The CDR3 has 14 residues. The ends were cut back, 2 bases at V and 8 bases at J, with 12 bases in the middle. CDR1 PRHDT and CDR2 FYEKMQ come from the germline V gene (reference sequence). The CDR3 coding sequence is TGTGCCAGCAGCTTAACGTTTACAGGGGAAAAACTGTTTTTT. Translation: CASSLTFTGEKLFF. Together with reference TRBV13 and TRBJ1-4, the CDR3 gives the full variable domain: AAGVIQSPRHLIKEKRETATLKCYPIPRHDTVYWYQQGPGQDPQFLISFYEKMQSDKGSIPDRFSAQQFSDYHSELNMSSLELGDSALYFCASSLTFTGEKLFFGSGTQLSVL.

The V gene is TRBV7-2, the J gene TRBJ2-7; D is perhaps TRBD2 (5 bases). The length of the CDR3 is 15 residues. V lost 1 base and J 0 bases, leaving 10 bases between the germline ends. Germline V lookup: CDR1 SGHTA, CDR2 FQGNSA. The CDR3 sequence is CASSLEATSSYEQYF. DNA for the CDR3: TGTGCCAGCAGCTTAGAGGCCACTAGCTCCTACGAGCAGTACTTC.

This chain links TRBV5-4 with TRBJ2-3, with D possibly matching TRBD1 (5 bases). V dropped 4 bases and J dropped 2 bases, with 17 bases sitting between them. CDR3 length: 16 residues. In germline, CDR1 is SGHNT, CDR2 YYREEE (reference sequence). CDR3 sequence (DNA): TGTGCCAGCAGCGTGGGGCGTGATGGGCCCACAGATACGCAGTATTTT. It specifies CASSVGRDGPTDTQYF.

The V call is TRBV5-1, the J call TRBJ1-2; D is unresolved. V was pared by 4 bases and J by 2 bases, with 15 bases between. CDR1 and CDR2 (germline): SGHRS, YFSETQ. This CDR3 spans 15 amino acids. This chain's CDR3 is CASSMDQVENYGYTF. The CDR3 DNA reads TGCGCCAGCAGCATGGACCAGGTTGAAAACTATGGCTACACCTTC.

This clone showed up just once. The CDR3 DNA follows: TGTGCCACCAGGGGGACCGTCTATGGCTACACCTTC. Its protein product is CATRGTVYGYTF. The rearrangement joins TRBV15 to TRBJ1-2; D possibly corresponds to TRBD1 (5 bases). There are 12 residues in the CDR3. V shed 6 bases and J shed 4 bases, with 9 bases lying between them. Germline V CDR1 and CDR2: LNHNV, YYDKDF (reference sequence).

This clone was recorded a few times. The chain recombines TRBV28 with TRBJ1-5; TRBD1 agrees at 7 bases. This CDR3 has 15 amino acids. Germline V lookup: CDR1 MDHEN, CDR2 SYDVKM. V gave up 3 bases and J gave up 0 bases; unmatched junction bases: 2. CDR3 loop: CASSLEGASNQPQHF. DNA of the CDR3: TGTGCCAGCAGTTTGGAGGGGGCTAGCAATCAGCCCCAGCATTTT.

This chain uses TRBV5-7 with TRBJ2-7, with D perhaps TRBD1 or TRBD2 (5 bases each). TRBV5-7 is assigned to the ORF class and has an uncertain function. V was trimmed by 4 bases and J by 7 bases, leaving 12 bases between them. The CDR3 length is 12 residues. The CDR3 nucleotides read TGTGCCAGCAGCCCGCTCGAGGGGGAGCAGTACTTC. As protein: CASSPLEGEQYF.

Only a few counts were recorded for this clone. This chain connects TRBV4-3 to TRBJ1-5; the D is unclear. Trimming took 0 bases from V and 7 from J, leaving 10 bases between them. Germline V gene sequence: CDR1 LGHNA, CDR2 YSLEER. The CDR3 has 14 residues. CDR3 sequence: CASSQDVAEQPQHF. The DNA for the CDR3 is TGCGCCAGCAGCCAAGATGTGGCGGAACAGCCCCAGCATTTT.

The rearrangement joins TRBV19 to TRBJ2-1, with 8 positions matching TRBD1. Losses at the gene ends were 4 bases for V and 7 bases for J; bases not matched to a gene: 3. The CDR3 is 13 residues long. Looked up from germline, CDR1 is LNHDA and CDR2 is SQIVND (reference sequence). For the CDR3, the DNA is TGTGCCAGTAGTAATAACAGGGGGAATGAGCAGTTCTTC. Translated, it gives CASSNNRGNEQFF.

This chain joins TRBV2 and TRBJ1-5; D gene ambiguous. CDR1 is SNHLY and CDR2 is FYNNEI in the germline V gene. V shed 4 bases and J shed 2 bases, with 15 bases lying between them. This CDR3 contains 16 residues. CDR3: CASSAVRLPGNQPQHF. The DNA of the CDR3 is TGTGCCAGCAGTGCGGTCAGATTACCTGGCAATCAGCCCCAGCATTTT.

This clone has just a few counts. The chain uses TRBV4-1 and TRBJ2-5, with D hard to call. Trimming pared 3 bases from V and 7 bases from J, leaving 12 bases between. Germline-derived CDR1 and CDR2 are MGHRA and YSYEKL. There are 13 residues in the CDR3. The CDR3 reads CASSQVSYPTQYF. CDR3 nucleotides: TGCGCCAGCAGCCAGGTCAGCTACCCGACCCAGTACTTC.

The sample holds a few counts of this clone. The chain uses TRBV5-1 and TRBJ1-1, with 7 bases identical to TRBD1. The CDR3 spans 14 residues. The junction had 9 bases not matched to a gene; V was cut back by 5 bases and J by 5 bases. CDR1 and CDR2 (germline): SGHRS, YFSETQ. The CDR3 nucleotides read TGCGCCAGCAGACAAATACAGGGGCGAACTGAAGCTTTCTTT. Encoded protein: CASRQIQGRTEAFF.

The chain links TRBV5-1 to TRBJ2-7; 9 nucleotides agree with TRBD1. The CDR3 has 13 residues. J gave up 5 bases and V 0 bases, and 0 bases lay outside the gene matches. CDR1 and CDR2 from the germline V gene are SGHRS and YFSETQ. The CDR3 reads CASSLGDRDEQYF. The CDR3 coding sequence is TGCGCCAGCAGCTTGGGGGACAGGGACGAGCAGTACTTC.

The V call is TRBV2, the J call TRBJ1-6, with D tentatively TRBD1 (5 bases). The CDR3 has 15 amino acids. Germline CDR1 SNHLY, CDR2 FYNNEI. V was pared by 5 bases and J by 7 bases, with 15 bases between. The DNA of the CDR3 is TGTGCCAGCAGTCCCTGGGACGGCGGGAATTCACCCCTCCACTTT. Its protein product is CASSPWDGGNSPLHF.

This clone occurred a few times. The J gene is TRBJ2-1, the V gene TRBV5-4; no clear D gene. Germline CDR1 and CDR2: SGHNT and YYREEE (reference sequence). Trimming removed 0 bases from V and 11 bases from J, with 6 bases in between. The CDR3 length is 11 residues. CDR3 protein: CASSLGGKQFF. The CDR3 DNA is TGTGCCAGCAGCTTGGGTGGGAAGCAGTTCTTC.

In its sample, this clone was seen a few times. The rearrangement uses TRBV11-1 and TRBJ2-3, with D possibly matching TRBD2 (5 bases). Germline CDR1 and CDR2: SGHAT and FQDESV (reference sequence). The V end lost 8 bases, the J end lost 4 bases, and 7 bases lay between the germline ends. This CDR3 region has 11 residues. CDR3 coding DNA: TGTGCCAGCGCTAGCTCAGATACGCAGTATTTT. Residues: CASASSDTQYF.

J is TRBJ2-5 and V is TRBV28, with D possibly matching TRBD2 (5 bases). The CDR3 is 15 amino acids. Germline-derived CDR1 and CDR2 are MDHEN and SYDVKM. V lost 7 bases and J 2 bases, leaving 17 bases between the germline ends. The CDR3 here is CASTPGLPEQETQYF. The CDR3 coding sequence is TGTGCCAGCACTCCCGGACTCCCCGAACAAGAGACCCAGTACTTC. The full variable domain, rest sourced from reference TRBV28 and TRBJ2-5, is DVKVTQSSRYLVKRTGEKVFLECVQDMDHENMFWYRQDPGLGLRLIYFSYDVKMKEKGDIPEGYSVSREKKERFSLILESASTNQTSMYLCASTPGLPEQETQYFGPGTRLLVL.

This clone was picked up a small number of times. The CDR3 sequence: CASSDSGRAEGRETQYF. The CDR3 DNA follows: TGTGCCAGCAGTGATAGCGGGAGGGCCGAGGGAAGAGAGACCCAGTACTTC. The chain is built from TRBV6-1 and TRBJ2-5; 11 positions agree with TRBD2. Germline V gene lookup returns CDR1 MNHNS and CDR2 SASEGT. V gave up 3 bases and J gave up 4 bases; unmatched junction bases: 10. This CDR3 spans 17 amino acids.

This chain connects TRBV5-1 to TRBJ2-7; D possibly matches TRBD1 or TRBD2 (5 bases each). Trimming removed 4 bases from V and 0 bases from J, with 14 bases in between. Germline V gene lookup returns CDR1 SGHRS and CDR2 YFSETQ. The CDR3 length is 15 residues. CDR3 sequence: CASSLGTVSSYEQYF. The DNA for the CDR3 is TGCGCCAGCAGCCTCGGGACGGTGAGCTCCTACGAGCAGTACTTC.

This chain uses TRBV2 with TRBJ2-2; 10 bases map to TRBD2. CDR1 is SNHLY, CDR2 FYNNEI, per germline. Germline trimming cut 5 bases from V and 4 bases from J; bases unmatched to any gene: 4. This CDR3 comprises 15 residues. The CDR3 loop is CASSLIAGGTGELFF. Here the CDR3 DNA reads TGTGCCAGCAGTCTGATAGCGGGAGGCACCGGGGAGCTGTTTTTT.

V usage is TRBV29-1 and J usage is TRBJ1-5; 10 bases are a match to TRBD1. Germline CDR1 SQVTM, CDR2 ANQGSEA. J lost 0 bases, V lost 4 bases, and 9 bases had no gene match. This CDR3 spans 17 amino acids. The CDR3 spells CSVGIGQGDGSNQPQHF. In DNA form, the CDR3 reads TGCAGCGTTGGCATTGGACAGGGGGACGGTAGCAATCAGCCCCAGCATTTT.

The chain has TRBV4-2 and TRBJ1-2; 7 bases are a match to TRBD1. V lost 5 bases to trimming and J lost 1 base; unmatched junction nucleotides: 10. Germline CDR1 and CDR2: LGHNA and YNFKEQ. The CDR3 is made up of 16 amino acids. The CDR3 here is CASSSRDSDDNYGYTF. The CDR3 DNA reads TGTGCCAGCAGCTCGAGGGACAGCGATGATAACTATGGCTACACCTTC.

The CDR3 is CATSSPGSGRTDTQYF. The DNA of the CDR3 is TGTGCCACCAGCAGCCCAGGGAGCGGGAGAACAGATACGCAGTATTTT. This chain links TRBV15 with TRBJ2-3; 8 nucleotides line up with TRBD2. Germline V gene sequence: CDR1 LNHNV, CDR2 YYDKDF (reference sequence). Germline trimming cut 3 bases from V and 3 bases from J; bases unmatched to any gene: 8. The length of the CDR3 is 16 residues.

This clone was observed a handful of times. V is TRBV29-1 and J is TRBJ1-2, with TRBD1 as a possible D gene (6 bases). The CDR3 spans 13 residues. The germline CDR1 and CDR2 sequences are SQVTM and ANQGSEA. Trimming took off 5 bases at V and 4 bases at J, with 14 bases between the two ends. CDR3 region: CSVLGQSGYGYTF. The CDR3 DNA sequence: TGCAGCGTTCTCGGACAGTCGGGCTATGGCTACACCTTC.